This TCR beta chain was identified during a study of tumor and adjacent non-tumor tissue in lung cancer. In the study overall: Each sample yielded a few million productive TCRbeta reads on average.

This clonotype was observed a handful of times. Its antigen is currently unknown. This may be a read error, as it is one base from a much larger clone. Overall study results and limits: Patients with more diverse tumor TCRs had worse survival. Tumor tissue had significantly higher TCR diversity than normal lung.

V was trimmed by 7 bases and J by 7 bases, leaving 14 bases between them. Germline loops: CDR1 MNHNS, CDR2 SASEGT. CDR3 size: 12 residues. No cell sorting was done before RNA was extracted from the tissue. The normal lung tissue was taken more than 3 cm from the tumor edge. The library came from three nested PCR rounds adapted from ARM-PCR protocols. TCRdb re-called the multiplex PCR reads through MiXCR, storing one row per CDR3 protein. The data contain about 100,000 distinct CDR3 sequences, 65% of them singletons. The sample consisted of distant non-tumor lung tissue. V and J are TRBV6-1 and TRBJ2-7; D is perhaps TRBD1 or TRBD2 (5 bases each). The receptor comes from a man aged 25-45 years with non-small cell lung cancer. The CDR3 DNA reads TGTGCCAGCAAGGGACCTGTGATGGAGCAGTACTTC. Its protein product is CASKGPVMEQYF.